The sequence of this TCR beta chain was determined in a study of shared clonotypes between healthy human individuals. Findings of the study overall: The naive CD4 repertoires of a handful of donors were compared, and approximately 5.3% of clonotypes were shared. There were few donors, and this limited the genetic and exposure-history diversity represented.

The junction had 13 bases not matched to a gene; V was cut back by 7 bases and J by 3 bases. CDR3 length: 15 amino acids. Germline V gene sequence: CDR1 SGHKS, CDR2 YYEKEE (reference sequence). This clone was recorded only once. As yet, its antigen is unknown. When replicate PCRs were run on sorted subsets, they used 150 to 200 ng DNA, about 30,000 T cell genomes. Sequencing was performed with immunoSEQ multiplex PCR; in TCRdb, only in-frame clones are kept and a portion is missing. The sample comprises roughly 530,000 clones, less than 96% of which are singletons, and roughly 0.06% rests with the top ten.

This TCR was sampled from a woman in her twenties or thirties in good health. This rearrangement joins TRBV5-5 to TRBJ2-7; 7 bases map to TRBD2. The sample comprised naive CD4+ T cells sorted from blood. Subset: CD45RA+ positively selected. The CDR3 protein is CASRQGSGDYYEQYF. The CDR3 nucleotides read TGTGCCAGCCGCCAGGGAAGCGGGGACTACTACGAGCAGTACTTC.